Presented here are 28 T cell receptor beta chains from one specimen sequenced in a study of control samples from healthy donors and cancer patients. Libraries were prepared by immunoSEQ multiplex PCR; TCRdb keeps only in-frame clonotypes and omits some of them. This sample has more than 65,000 clones, with around 90% found just once. Input material: PBMCs. Receptor source: a woman aged 55-70 years with head and neck cancer.

This clone has just one count. This chain connects TRBV7-6 to TRBJ2-7; D unclear. Deletions cut 3 bases from V and 3 bases from J, with 6 bases between. The CDR3 is 12 residues long. In germline, CDR1 is SGHVS, CDR2 FNYEAQ. CDR3 DNA sequence: TGTGCCAGCAGCTTGAATGGCTACGAGCAGTACTTC. Translation: CASSLNGYEQYF.

CDR3 in amino acids: CASRADRDSRRKLFF. CDR3 nucleotide sequence: TGTGCCAGCAGGGCAGACCGGGACAGCCGGAGAAAACTGTTTTTT. The gene calls are TRBV2 and TRBJ1-4; 7 nucleotides match TRBD1. Trimming at V came to 6 bases and at J to 10 bases, leaving 14 bases not matched to a gene. This CDR3 has 15 amino acids. Per the germline V gene, CDR1 is SNHLY and CDR2 is FYNNEI.

This chain joins TRBV21-1 and TRBJ1-1; the table's D call of TRBD1 was not tested on the DNA. TRBV21-1 is termed a pseudogene. The length of the CDR3 is 17 residues. CDR3: CASSKIYWGRENTEAFF. The CDR3 nucleotides read TGTGCCAGCAGCAAAATTTATTGGGGCAGGGAGAACACTGAAGCTTTCTTT.

The CDR3 DNA sequence: TGTGCCAGCAGCCCCCGGGACTTGTACTCCTACGAGCAGTACTTC. The encoded protein is CASSPRDLYSYEQYF. The chain employs TRBV9 and TRBJ2-7, with a tentative D call TRBD2 (6 bases). Germline values: CDR1 SGDLS, CDR2 YYNGEE. The CDR3 runs 15 residues. V was cut by 4 bases and J by 0 bases, with 14 bases left in between.

The rearrangement links TRBV9 to TRBJ2-1, with 8 bases lining up with TRBD1. The CDR3 length is 13 residues. CDR1 is SGDLS, CDR2 YYNGEE, per germline. The V and J ends lost 2 bases and 7 bases, in that order; junction bases with no gene match: 2. The CDR3 region is CASSVRTGNEQFF. The CDR3 DNA reads TGTGCCAGCAGCGTCAGGACAGGGAATGAGCAGTTCTTC. The entire variable domain, with the rest obtained from reference TRBV9 and TRBJ2-1, is as follows: DSGVTQTPKHLITATGQRVTLRCSPRSGDLSVYWYQQSLDQGLQFLIQYYNGEERAKGNILERFSAQQFPDLHSELNLSSLELGDSALYFCASSVRTGNEQFFGPGTRLTVL.

The chain has TRBV2 and TRBJ1-6; the match to TRBD1 covers 7 bases. V lost 6 bases and J lost 8; bases outside the gene matches: 7. The CDR3 has 14 residues. Germline CDR1 reads SNHLY; CDR2 reads FYNNEI. CDR3 loop: CASRQQGKDSPLHF. CDR3 sequence (DNA): TGTGCCAGCAGGCAACAGGGGAAGGATTCACCCCTCCACTTT.

V usage is TRBV11-2 and J usage is TRBJ2-1; D perhaps matches TRBD2 (6 bases). CDR3 length equals 15 residues. V was pared by 1 base and J by 8 bases, with 15 bases between. Germline values: CDR1 SGHAT, CDR2 FQNNGV. CDR3 protein: CASSLASITSHEQFF. Written as DNA, the CDR3 is TGTGCCAGCAGCTTAGCTAGTATCACTAGCCATGAGCAGTTCTTC.

The rearrangement joins TRBV19 to TRBJ1-5; TRBD1 agrees at 9 bases. CDR1 is LNHDA and CDR2 is SQIVND in the germline V gene (reference sequence). Trimming removed 6 bases from V and 6 bases from J; junction bases left unmatched: 6. The CDR3 is 14 residues long. CDR3 coding DNA: TGTGCCAGTAGACCGGGACAGGGCGGTCAGCCCCAGCATTTT. This gives the protein CASRPGQGGQPQHF.

This clone appeared once. The chain links TRBV5-8 to TRBJ2-3, with 8 nucleotides matching TRBD2. Germline loops: CDR1 SGHTS, CDR2 YDEGEE. The CDR3 runs 16 residues. The V segment lost 0 bases and the J segment 2 bases; nucleotides outside the gene matches: 5. CDR3 bases: TGTGCCAGCAGCTTGGGACGGGAGGGAACCACAGATACGCAGTATTTT. As protein: CASSLGREGTTDTQYF.

This rearrangement joins TRBV19 to TRBJ2-5; 9 bases agree with TRBD1. V shed 6 bases, J shed 5 bases, and the junction held 13 bases outside the gene matches. CDR1 and CDR2 from the germline V gene are LNHDA and SQIVND (reference sequence). This CDR3 comprises 16 residues. The CDR3 loop reads CASSQLAGTGMETQYF. In DNA, the CDR3 is TGTGCCAGTAGCCAGCTCGCCGGGACAGGGATGGAGACCCAGTACTTC.

V usage is TRBV6-4 and J usage is TRBJ2-5; D perhaps matches TRBD2 (5 bases). Trimming took 6 bases from V and 2 from J, leaving 16 bases between them. Germline V gene lookup returns CDR1 MRHNA and CDR2 SNTAGT. The CDR3 loop spans 15 amino acids. The DNA for the CDR3 is TGTGCCAGCAGCCTGGTCGCGGGTGAACAAGAGACCCAGTACTTC. Amino acid sequence: CASSLVAGEQETQYF.

The V call is TRBV19, the J call TRBJ2-3; either TRBD1 or TRBD2 may supply D (5 bases each). V dropped 7 bases and J dropped 5 bases, with 13 bases sitting between them. Germline V gives CDR1 LNHDA, CDR2 SQIVND (reference sequence). This CDR3 region has 13 residues. CDR3 DNA: TGTGCCAGTAATCGAGGGGCACAAGATACGCAGTATTTT. Its translation: CASNRGAQDTQYF.

This chain joins TRBV5-1 and TRBJ1-3; D not resolved. Germline CDR1 reads SGHRS; CDR2 reads YFSETQ. Trimming shortened V by 1 base and J by 4 bases, and 12 bases separated the two germline ends. The CDR3 is 15 amino acids. The CDR3 here is CASSLSGLWGNTIYF. As DNA, the CDR3 is TGCGCCAGCAGCTTGAGCGGTCTTTGGGGAAACACCATATATTTT.

This chain uses TRBV10-1 with TRBJ2-1; 7 nucleotides align to TRBD2. Trimming cost V 3 bases and J 1 base; bases outside gene matches: 9. Germline V lookup: CDR1 WNHNN, CDR2 SYGVQD (reference sequence). This CDR3 spans 17 amino acids. The CDR3 sequence is CASSDPAGAYSYNEQFF. DNA for the CDR3: TGCGCCAGCAGTGATCCTGCGGGAGCGTATTCCTACAATGAGCAGTTCTTC.

The table lists this clone with a count of one. This chain connects TRBV5-1 to TRBJ2-3, with D hard to call. Germline V gives CDR1 SGHRS, CDR2 YFSETQ. The V end was cut by 0 bases, the J end by 0 bases, with 5 bases between. The CDR3 is 14 residues long. CDR3 in DNA: TGCGCCAGCAGCTTGGACAGCAGCACAGATACGCAGTATTTT. Translated, it gives CASSLDSSTDTQYF.

The V gene is TRBV14, the J gene TRBJ2-6; 7 nucleotides align to TRBD1. The CDR3 extends over 19 amino acids. Trimming cost V 1 base and J 1 base; bases outside gene matches: 10. Germline lookup yields CDR1 SGHDN and CDR2 FVKESK. The CDR3 nucleotides are TGTGCCAGCAGCCAAGGGTCCAGGGGGACCCTATCTGGGGCCAACGTCCTGACTTTC. It is translated as CASSQGSRGTLSGANVLTF.

The V call is TRBV28, the J call TRBJ2-7; a possible D gene is TRBD1 (6 bases). V lost 4 bases and J 9 bases, leaving 13 bases between the germline ends. The CDR3 sequence is 12 residues long. Germline CDR1 and CDR2: MDHEN and SYDVKM. The CDR3 DNA is TGTGCCAGCAGTTCCGTCAAGGGGGTGCAGTACTTC. This sequence encodes CASSSVKGVQYF.

The V call is TRBV6-5, the J call TRBJ1-1; D is unresolved. The CDR3 extends over 15 amino acids. The germline V and J ends were trimmed by 0 bases and 1 base, with 9 bases remaining between them. Per germline, CDR1 MNHEY and CDR2 SVGAGI. Here the CDR3 reads CASSYSRPGNTEAFF. DNA for the CDR3: TGTGCCAGCAGTTACTCCCGTCCGGGGAACACTGAAGCTTTCTTT.

The chain has TRBV30 and TRBJ1-1; no clear D. The germline V gene encodes CDR1 GTSNPN and CDR2 SVGIG (reference sequence). This CDR3 is built from 12 residues. Trimming pared 2 bases from V and 6 bases from J, leaving 10 bases between. The CDR3 DNA follows: TGTGCCTGGAGTCAAACCGGGTCTGAAGCTTTCTTT. Amino acids: CAWSQTGSEAFF.

V usage is TRBV7-2 and J usage is TRBJ1-6; a weak D match, TRBD1 (5 bases). Germline values: CDR1 SGHTA, CDR2 FQGNSA. Trimming cost V 1 base and J 5 bases, with 9 bases left between them. The CDR3 extends over 15 amino acids. The CDR3: CASSLGTPNNSPLHF. In DNA form, the CDR3 reads TGTGCCAGCAGCTTAGGGACACCCAATAATTCACCCCTCCACTTT.

The V gene is TRBV10-3, the J gene TRBJ2-1, with 9 positions matching TRBD2. Germline loops: CDR1 ENHRY, CDR2 SYGVKD. J was trimmed by 8 bases and V by 0 bases; bases with no gene match: 5. CDR3 length equals 15 residues. CDR3 sequence: CAISESSGRIDEQFF. CDR3 nucleotides: TGTGCCATCAGTGAGTCAAGCGGGAGGATCGATGAGCAGTTCTTC.

This rearrangement joins TRBV6-2 or TRBV6-3 to TRBJ2-7; TRBD1 agrees at 7 bases. This CDR3 is 15 amino acids long. Per germline, CDR1 MNHEY and CDR2 SVGEGT. V dropped 4 bases and J dropped 2; count of bases not matched to a gene: 8. CDR3 in amino acids: CASSSTGPNTYEQYF. In DNA form, the CDR3 reads TGTGCCAGCAGTTCGACAGGGCCTAATACCTACGAGCAGTACTTC.

The V gene is TRBV7-9, the J gene TRBJ1-3; D may be TRBD1 (6 bases). This CDR3 has 15 amino acids. The V end lost 5 bases, the J end lost 0 bases, and 11 bases lay between the germline ends. Germline loops: CDR1 SEHNR, CDR2 FQNEAQ (reference sequence). The chain's CDR3 is CASSPDRVSGNTIYF. The CDR3 nucleotides are TGTGCCAGCAGCCCGGACAGAGTCTCTGGAAACACCATATATTTT.

This clone appeared a single time. The chain uses TRBV30 and TRBJ1-6; D ambiguous. This CDR3 has 11 amino acids. Trimming cost V 3 bases and J 6 bases, with 3 bases left between them. Per the germline V gene, CDR1 is GTSNPN and CDR2 is SVGIG (reference sequence). In nucleotides, the CDR3 is TGTGCCTGGAGCAGTAATTCACCCCTCCACTTT. This encodes CAWSSNSPLHF.

This clone occurred a few times. The chain combines TRBV14 with TRBJ2-2; D unresolved. Germline loops: CDR1 SGHDN, CDR2 FVKESK. The CDR3 totals 13 residues. The germline V and J ends were trimmed by 8 bases and 6 bases, with 13 bases remaining between them. The CDR3: CASGKRPPGELFF. In DNA form, the CDR3 reads TGTGCCAGCGGGAAAAGACCCCCCGGGGAGCTGTTTTTT.

The rearrangement links TRBV3-1 (or the pseudogene TRBV3-2) to TRBJ2-3, with D possibly matching TRBD2 (6 bases). The V end lost 4 bases, the J end lost 6 bases, and 11 bases lay between the germline ends. There are 13 residues in the CDR3. The germline V gene has CDR1 LGHDT and CDR2 YNNKEL (reference sequence). The CDR3 sequence is CASSLSGGDTQYF. DNA for the CDR3: TGTGCCAGCAGCCTTTCCGGAGGGGATACGCAGTATTTT.

CDR3 sequence (DNA): TGTGCCAGCAGCTTACTCTTAGCGGGACCTTACGAGCAGTACTTC. This gives the protein CASSLLLAGPYEQYF. The chain combines TRBV7-3 with TRBJ2-7, with TRBD2 matching over 8 bases. V shed 2 bases, J shed 4 bases, and the junction held 7 bases outside the gene matches. In germline, CDR1 is SGHTA, CDR2 FQGTGA. This CDR3 has 15 residues.

The chain has TRBV29-1 and TRBJ2-3; the match to TRBD1 covers 7 bases. The V segment lost 4 bases and the J segment 4 bases; nucleotides outside the gene matches: 8. The CDR3 length is 14 residues. Germline loops: CDR1 SQVTM, CDR2 ANQGSEA. CDR3 in amino acids: CSVGGGQGADTQYF. CDR3 nucleotide sequence: TGCAGCGTTGGCGGCGGGCAGGGGGCAGATACGCAGTATTTT.